This section outlines one TCR beta chain sequence together with its context. The sample is drawn from a study of blood T cell repertoires in COVID-19. About the study: COVID-19 samples collected from the United States, Italy and Spain covered acute and convalescent phases. Nucleic acid was either cDNA or gDNA, and it came from T cells, B-cell-depleted T cells, or PBMCs.

CDR3 size: 10 residues. Germline CDR1 is WSHSY and CDR2 is SAAADI. The germline V and J ends were trimmed by 8 bases and 5 bases, with 7 bases remaining between them. In the authors' workflow: For nucleated cells, counts were estimated from reference gene primer amplification. Some clones are missing from TCRdb's copy, which holds only in-frame ones; the method was immunoSEQ multiplex PCR. Clone size and V and J calls were adopted from that table, with D and trimming inferred from the DNA. The table has tens of thousands of clones, 88% seen once. V usage is TRBV10-2 and J usage is TRBJ2-7; D ambiguous. Sequencing was carried out using peripheral blood. This TCR came from a human donor in a cohort sampled during active COVID-19. CDR3 amino acids: CASGENEQYF. The CDR3 region has the DNA TGCGCCAGCGGAGAGAACGAGCAGTACTTC.